The 2 T cell receptor beta chains below were found in one sample sequenced in a study of T-cell memory formation after mild COVID-19. MiXCR was run by TCRdb on the 5' RACE reads, yielding one entry per CDR3 protein. The sample lists a few hundred thousand distinct CDR3 sequences; 20% to 25% were seen once. The specimen sequenced was PBMCs or a T cell subset sorted from them (not recorded which). The receptors were sampled from a man younger than 30 who had mild COVID-19 (a few samples of this study predate the infection). Cell type and time point are not known.

The rearrangement links TRBV25-1 to TRBJ1-2; unclear D gene. The CDR3 has 11 amino acids. V dropped 4 bases and J dropped 8 bases, with 8 bases sitting between them. CDR1 MGHDK and CDR2 SYGVNS come from the germline V gene. This chain's CDR3 is CASSVGNGYTF. The CDR3 DNA reads as TGTGCCAGCAGTGTAGGGAACGGCTACACCTTC.

The chain combines TRBV10-3 with TRBJ1-6; D ambiguous. This CDR3 has 15 residues. Germline V gene lookup returns CDR1 ENHRY and CDR2 SYGVKD. Trimming removed 3 bases from V and 0 bases from J, with 6 bases in between. The CDR3 region is CAISEELSYNSPLHF. The CDR3 DNA is TGTGCCATCAGTGAAGAGCTCTCCTATAATTCACCCCTCCACTTT.